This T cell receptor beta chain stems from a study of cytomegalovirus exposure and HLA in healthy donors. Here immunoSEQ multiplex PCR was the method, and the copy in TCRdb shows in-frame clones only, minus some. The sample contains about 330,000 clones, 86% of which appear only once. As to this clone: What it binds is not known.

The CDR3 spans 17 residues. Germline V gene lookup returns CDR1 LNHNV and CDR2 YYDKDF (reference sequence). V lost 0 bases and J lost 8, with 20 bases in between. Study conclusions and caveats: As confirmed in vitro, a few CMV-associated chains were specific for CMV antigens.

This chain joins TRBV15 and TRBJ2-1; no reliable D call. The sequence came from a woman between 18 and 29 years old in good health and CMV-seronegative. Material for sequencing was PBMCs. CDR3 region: CATSREGGIPLVDEQFF. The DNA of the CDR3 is TGTGCCACCAGCAGAGAAGGCGGCATCCCCTTGGTGGATGAGCAGTTCTTC. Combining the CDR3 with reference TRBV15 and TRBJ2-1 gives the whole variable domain DAMVIQNPRYQVTQFGKPVTLSCSQTLNHNVMYWYQQKSSQAPKLLFHYYDKDFNNEADTPDNFQSRRPNTSFCFLDIRSPGLGDTAMYLCATSREGGIPLVDEQFFGPGTRLTVL.